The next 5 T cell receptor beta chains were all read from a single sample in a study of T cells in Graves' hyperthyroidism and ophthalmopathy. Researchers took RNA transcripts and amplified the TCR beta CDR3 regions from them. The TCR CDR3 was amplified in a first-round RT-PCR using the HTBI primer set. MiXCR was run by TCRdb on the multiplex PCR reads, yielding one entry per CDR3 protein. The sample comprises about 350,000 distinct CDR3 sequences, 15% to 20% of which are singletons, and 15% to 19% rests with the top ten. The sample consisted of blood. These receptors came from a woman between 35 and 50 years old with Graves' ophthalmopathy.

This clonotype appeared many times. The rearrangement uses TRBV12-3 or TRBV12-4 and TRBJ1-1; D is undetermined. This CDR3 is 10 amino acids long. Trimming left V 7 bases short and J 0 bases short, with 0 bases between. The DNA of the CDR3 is TGTGCCAGCATGAACACTGAAGCTTTCTTT. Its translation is CASMNTEAFF.

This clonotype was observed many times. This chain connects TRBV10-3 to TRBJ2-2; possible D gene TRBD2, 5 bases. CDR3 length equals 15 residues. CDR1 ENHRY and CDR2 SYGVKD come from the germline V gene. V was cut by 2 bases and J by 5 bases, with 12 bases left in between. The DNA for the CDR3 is TGTGCCATCAGTGAGAACAGTCGAGGGACCGGGGAGCTGTTTTTT. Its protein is CAISENSRGTGELFF.

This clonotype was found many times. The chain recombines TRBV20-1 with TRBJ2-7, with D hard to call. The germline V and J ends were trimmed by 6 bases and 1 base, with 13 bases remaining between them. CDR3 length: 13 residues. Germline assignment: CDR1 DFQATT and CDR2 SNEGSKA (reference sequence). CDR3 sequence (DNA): TGCAGTGCCGCCATGGCCTCATCCTACGAGCAGTACTTC. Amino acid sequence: CSAAMASSYEQYF.

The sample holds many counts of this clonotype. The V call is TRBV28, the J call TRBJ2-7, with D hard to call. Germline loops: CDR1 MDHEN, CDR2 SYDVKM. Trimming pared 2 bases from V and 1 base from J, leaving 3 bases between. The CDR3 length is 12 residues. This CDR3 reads CASSLLSYEQYF. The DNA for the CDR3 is TGTGCCAGCAGTTTACTGTCCTACGAGCAGTACTTC.

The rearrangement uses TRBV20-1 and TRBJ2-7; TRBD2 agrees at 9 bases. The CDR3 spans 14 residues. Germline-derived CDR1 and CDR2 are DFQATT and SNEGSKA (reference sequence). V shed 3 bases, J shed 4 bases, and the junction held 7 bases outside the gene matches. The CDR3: CSASEPGLAYEQYF. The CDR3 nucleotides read TGCAGTGCTAGCGAACCGGGACTAGCTTACGAGCAGTACTTC.